One sample yielded the 15 T cell receptor beta chains listed below, sequenced in a study of T cells in Graves' hyperthyroidism and ophthalmopathy (dated by TCRdb to between 2018 and 2020). Libraries were built with multiplex PCR. This sample was sequenced with an Illumina HiSeq 2000. Amplification of TCR beta CDR3 regions was carried out from RNA transcripts. For the first round of RT-PCR on the TCR CDR3, the HTBI primer set was used together with the Qiagen OneStep RT-PCR kit. Using fastp at Q25 and MiXCR, TCRdb reprocessed the public reads and kept productive beta chains. Each entry merges the rows of one CDR3 protein and shows their most common DNA and genes. This sample is represented by some 560,000 distinct CDR3 sequences; 13% to 15% of them were singletons. Jointly, the top ten make up more than 11% of the sample. The material sequenced was blood. Receptor source: a woman aged 40 to 50 with Graves' hyperthyroidism.

This clonotype was picked up many times. The genes are TRBV3-1 and TRBJ2-5; D perhaps matches TRBD1 (5 bases). The V gene lost 1 base and the J gene lost 2 bases, with 11 bases spanning the gap. The CDR3 runs 15 residues. Germline V gene sequence: CDR1 LGHDT, CDR2 YNNKEL (reference sequence). The CDR3 spells CASSQAIRTQETQYF. The CDR3 region has the DNA TGTGCCAGCAGCCAAGCCATTAGGACACAAGAGACCCAGTACTTC.

This clonotype was counted many times. The CDR3 DNA is TGTGCCAGCAGTTCTCTCTTGACAGGGACAGATACGCAGTATTTT. Amino acid sequence: CASSSLLTGTDTQYF. The rearrangement joins TRBV6-2 or TRBV6-3 to TRBJ2-3; 7 nucleotides agree with TRBD1. The CDR3 is 15 amino acids. V dropped 4 bases and J dropped 3; count of bases not matched to a gene: 7. CDR1 MNHEY and CDR2 SVGEGT come from the germline V gene.

The V gene is TRBV5-1, the J gene TRBJ2-2; D may be TRBD2 (5 bases). Germline CDR1 is SGHRS and CDR2 is YFSETQ. Trimming stripped 4 bases from V and 4 bases from J, with 17 bases between. This CDR3 is 16 amino acids long. The CDR3 spells CASSVSPRGSTGELFF. The CDR3 DNA follows: TGCGCCAGCAGCGTTTCCCCACGGGGTTCCACCGGGGAGCTGTTTTTT.

This clonotype has at least ten counts. J is TRBJ1-1 and V is TRBV18; D perhaps matches TRBD1 (6 bases). V lost 2 bases and J lost 0, with 10 bases in between. Germline CDR1 is KGHSH and CDR2 is LQKENI. The CDR3 sequence is 15 residues long. The CDR3 loop is CASSPYRTVNTEAFF. Here the CDR3 DNA reads TGTGCCAGCTCACCATATAGGACAGTGAACACTGAAGCTTTCTTT.

About this clonotype itself: This may be a read error, as it is one base from a much larger clone. The chain carries TRBV28 and TRBJ2-5; 7 bases are a match to TRBD2. CDR3 length: 13 residues. Germline values: CDR1 MDHEN, CDR2 SYDVKM. The CDR3 region is CASSFGGRETRYF. The CDR3 region has the DNA TGTGCCAGCAGTTTCGGGGGGAGAGAGACCCGGTACTTC.

This clonotype came up many times. The chain uses TRBV18 and TRBJ2-7; D gene uncertain. Germline assignment: CDR1 KGHSH and CDR2 LQKENI. V lost 2 bases to trimming and J lost 3 bases, with 8 bases between them. The CDR3 has 13 amino acids. The CDR3 protein is CASSPGMIYEQYF. Written as DNA, the CDR3 is TGTGCCAGCTCACCAGGGATGATCTACGAGCAGTACTTC.

This clonotype was observed a handful of times. The V gene is TRBV6-5, the J gene TRBJ1-5; D unresolved. CDR1 is MNHEY, CDR2 SVGAGI, per germline. V lost 0 bases and J 0 bases, leaving 6 bases between the germline ends. CDR3 length: 15 residues. The CDR3 sequence is CASSYSYDSNQPQHF. CDR3 nucleotide sequence: TGTGCCAGCAGTTACTCGTATGATAGCAATCAGCCCCAGCATTTT.

The sample holds many counts of this clonotype. The rearrangement links TRBV4-2 to TRBJ1-1; D gene unclear. Between the trimmed V and J ends, which lost 0 bases and 2 bases, there was a span of 10 bases. Per the germline V gene, CDR1 is LGHNA and CDR2 is YNFKEQ. CDR3 length: 15 residues. Here the CDR3 reads CASSQERRENTEAFF. DNA for the CDR3: TGTGCCAGCAGCCAAGAGAGGAGGGAAAACACTGAAGCTTTCTTT.

There are many counts of this clonotype. This chain uses TRBV3-1 with TRBJ2-3, with 12 bases matching TRBD2. CDR1 and CDR2 from the germline V gene are LGHDT and YNNKEL (reference sequence). The CDR3 covers 16 residues. Trimming cost V 2 bases and J 5 bases; bases outside gene matches: 5. The CDR3: CASSQRTSGARDTQYF. The CDR3 DNA reads TGTGCCAGCAGCCAACGGACTAGCGGGGCTCGAGATACGCAGTATTTT.

This clonotype has at least ten counts. The V gene is TRBV28, the J gene TRBJ1-2; tentatively, D is TRBD1 (6 bases). The germline CDR1 and CDR2 sequences are MDHEN and SYDVKM. The CDR3 has 16 residues. The V gene lost 3 bases and the J gene lost 6 bases, with 20 bases spanning the gap. The CDR3 spells CASSFGGQPAGDGYTF. CDR3 bases: TGTGCCAGCAGTTTTGGGGGACAACCCGCCGGGGATGGCTACACCTTC.

This rearrangement joins TRBV18 to TRBJ2-2; 8 bases align to TRBD2. The CDR3 spans 17 residues. The V segment lost 3 bases and the J segment 1 base; nucleotides outside the gene matches: 7. In germline, CDR1 is KGHSH, CDR2 LQKENI. CDR3 DNA: TGTGCCAGCTCACCTGGAGGGCTAGCGGGGAACACCGGGGAGCTGTTTTTT. This codes for CASSPGGLAGNTGELFF.

The table lists this clonotype with many counts. The chain uses TRBV18 and TRBJ2-5; 7 bases map to TRBD2. V dropped 3 bases and J dropped 3; count of bases not matched to a gene: 4. Germline V gene sequence: CDR1 KGHSH, CDR2 LQKENI. The CDR3 totals 14 residues. This chain's CDR3 is CASSPLAAEETQYF. CDR3 coding DNA: TGTGCCAGCTCACCTCTAGCGGCAGAAGAGACCCAGTACTTC.

V usage is TRBV19 and J usage is TRBJ2-1; tentatively, D is TRBD2 (5 bases). The CDR3 has 17 residues. The ends were cut back, 1 base at V and 0 bases at J, with 13 bases in the middle. CDR1 is LNHDA and CDR2 is SQIVND in the germline V gene (reference sequence). The CDR3: CASSIGRGRSSYNEQFF. CDR3 bases: TGTGCCAGTAGTATAGGTCGAGGGAGAAGCTCCTACAATGAGCAGTTCTTC.

This clonotype was counted only a few times. This chain connects TRBV28 to TRBJ2-5, with D possibly TRBD1 on 5 matching bases. Trimming stripped 5 bases from V and 13 bases from J, with 14 bases between. There are 11 residues in the CDR3. CDR1 and CDR2 from the germline V gene are MDHEN and SYDVKM. The DNA for the CDR3 is TGTGCCAGCAGTCAGGACACCCAACGGTACTTC. Its translation is CASSQDTQRYF.

The chain joins TRBV6-1 to TRBJ2-5, with unresolved D. The ends were cut back, 8 bases at V and 13 bases at J, with 14 bases in the middle. Germline loops: CDR1 MNHNS, CDR2 SASEGT. The CDR3 sequence is 10 residues long. CDR3 region: CASGSGPPYF. CDR3 DNA sequence: TGTGCCAGCGGTTCGGGCCCTCCGTACTTC.